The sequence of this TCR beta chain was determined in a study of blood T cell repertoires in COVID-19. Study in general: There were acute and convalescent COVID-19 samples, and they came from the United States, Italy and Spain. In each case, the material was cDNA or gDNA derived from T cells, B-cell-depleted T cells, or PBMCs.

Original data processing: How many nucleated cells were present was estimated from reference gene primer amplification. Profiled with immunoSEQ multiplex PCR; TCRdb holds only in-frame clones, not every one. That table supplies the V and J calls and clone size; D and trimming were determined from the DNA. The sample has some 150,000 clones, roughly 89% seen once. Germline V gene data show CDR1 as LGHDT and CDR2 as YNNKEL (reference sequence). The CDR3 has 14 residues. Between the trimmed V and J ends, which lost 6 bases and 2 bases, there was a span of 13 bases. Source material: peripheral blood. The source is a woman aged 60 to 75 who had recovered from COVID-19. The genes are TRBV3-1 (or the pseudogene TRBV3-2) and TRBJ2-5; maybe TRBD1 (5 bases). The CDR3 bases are TGTGCCAGCAGTTATATTAGGGGACAAGAGACCCAGTACTTC. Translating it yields CASSYIRGQETQYF.